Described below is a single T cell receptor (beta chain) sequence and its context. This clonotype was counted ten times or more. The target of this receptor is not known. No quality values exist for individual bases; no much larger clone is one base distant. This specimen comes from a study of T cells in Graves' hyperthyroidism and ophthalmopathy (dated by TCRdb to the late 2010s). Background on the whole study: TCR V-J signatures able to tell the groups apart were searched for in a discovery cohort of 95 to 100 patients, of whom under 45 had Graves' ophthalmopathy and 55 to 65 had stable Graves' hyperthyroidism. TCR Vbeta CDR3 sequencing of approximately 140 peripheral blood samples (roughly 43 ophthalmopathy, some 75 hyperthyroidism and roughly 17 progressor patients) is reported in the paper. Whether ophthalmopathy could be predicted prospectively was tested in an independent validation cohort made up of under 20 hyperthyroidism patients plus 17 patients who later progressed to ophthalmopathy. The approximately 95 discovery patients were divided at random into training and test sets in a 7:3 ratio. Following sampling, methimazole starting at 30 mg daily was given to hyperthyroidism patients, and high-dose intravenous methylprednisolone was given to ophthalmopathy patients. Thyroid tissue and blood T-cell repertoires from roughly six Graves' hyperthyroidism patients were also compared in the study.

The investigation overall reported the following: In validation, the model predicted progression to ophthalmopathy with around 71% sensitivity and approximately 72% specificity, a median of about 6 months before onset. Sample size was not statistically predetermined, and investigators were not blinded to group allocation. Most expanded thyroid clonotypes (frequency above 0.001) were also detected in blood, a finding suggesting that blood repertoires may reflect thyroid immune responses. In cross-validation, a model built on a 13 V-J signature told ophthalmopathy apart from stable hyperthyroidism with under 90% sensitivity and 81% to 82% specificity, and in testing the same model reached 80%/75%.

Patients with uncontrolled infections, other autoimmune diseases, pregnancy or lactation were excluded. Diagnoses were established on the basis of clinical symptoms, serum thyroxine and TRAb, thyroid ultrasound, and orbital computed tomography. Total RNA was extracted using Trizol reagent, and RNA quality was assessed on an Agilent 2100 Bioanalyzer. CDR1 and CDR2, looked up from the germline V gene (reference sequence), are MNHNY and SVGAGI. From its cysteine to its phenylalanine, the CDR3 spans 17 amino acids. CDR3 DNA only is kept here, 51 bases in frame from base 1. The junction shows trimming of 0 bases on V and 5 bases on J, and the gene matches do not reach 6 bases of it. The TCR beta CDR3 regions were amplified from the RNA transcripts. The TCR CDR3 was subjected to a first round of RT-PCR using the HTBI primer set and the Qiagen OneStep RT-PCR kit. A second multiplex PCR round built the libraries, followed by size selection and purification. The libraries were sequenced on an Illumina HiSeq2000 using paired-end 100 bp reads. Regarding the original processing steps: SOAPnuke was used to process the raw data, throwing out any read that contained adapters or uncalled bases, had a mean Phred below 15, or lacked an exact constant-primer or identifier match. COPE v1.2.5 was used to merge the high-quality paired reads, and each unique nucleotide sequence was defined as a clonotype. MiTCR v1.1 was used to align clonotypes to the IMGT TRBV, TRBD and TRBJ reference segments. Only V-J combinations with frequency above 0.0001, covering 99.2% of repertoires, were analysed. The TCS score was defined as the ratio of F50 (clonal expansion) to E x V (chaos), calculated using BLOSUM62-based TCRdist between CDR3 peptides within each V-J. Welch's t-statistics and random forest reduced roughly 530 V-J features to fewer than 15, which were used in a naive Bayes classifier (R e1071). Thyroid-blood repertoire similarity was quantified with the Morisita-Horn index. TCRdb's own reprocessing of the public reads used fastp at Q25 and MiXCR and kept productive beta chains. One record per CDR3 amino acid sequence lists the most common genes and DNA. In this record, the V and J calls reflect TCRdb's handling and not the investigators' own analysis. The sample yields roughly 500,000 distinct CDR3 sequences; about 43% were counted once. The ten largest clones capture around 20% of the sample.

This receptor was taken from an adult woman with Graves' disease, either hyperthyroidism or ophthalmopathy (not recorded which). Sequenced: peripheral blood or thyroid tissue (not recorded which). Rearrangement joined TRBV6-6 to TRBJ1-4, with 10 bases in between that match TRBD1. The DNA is TGTGCCAGCAGTTACTCGAGGACAGGGGGATTAAATGAAAAACTGTTTTTT. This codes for CASSYSRTGGLNEKLFF.